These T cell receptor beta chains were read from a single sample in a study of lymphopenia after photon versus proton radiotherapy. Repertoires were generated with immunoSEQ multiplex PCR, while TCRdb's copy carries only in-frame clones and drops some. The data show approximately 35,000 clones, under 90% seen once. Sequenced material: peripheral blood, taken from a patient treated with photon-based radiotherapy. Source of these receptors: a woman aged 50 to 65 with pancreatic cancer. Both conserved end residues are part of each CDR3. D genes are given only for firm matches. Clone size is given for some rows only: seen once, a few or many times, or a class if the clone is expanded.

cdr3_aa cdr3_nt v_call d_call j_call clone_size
CASSQRSGSSYNEQFF TGCGCCAGCAGCCAGAGGAGCGGGAGTTCCTACAATGAGCAGTTCTTC TRBV4-1 TRBD2 TRBJ2-1 NA
CASTETGGGNTQYF TGTGCCAGTACCGAGACGGGCGGCGGGAATACGCAGTATTTT TRBV19 NA TRBJ2-3 NA
CASTPGQGGNQPQHF TGTGCCAGCACCCCAGGGCAGGGCGGCAATCAGCCCCAGCATTTT TRBV28 NA TRBJ1-5 NA
CASSPRDGGWGDEQYF TGTGCCAGCAGCCCCCGGGACGGCGGATGGGGGGACGAGCAGTACTTC TRBV9 NA TRBJ2-7 NA
CASRPPGLAYNSPLHF TGTGCAAGTCGCCCACCCGGTCTCGCCTATAATTCACCCCTCCACTTT TRBV12-2 NA TRBJ1-6 NA
CASSLITRGGQETQYF TGTGCCAGCAGCTTAATCACGCGGGGCGGACAAGAGACCCAGTACTTC TRBV7-6 NA TRBJ2-5 NA
CATSRAAGTGVVEQYF TGTGCCACCAGCAGAGCCGCCGGGACAGGGGTCGTCGAGCAGTACTTC TRBV15 TRBD1 TRBJ2-7 few
CASSFTQGTSGSKEFF TGCGCCAGCAGCTTCACCCAGGGGACTAGCGGGAGTAAAGAGTTCTTC TRBV5-1 TRBD2 TRBJ2-1 NA
CASRSSGANVLTF TGTGCCAGTCGCTCCTCTGGGGCCAACGTCCTGACTTTC TRBV25-1 NA TRBJ2-6 NA
CASSPLGGTGTGTEAFF TGTGCCAGCTCACCTCTCGGGGGAACAGGGACAGGTACTGAAGCTTTCTTT TRBV18 TRBD1 TRBJ1-1 NA